This T cell receptor (beta chain) is drawn from a study of T cells in Graves' hyperthyroidism and ophthalmopathy. The CDR3 length is 13 residues. The ends were cut back, 5 bases at V and 1 base at J, with 9 bases in the middle. Germline CDR1 is SGDLS and CDR2 is YYNGEE. Recently diagnosed hyperthyroidism of less than 2 months' duration affected patients aged 18 to 65. Uncontrolled infection, other autoimmune disease, pregnancy or lactation barred patients from enrollment. From RNA transcripts, TCR beta CDR3 regions were amplified. RT-PCR in the first round (using the HTBI primer set) targeted the TCR CDR3. TCRdb ran MiXCR on the multiplex PCR reads and lists one entry per CDR3 protein. The profile shows about 280,000 distinct CDR3 sequences, less than 30% of them singletons. The sample holds many counts of this clonotype.

Material for sequencing was blood. The TCR originated in a man aged 35 to 55 with Graves' hyperthyroidism that later progressed to Graves' ophthalmopathy. The chain employs TRBV9 and TRBJ1-1; D is undetermined. CDR3 sequence reads: CASSKWANTEAFF. CDR3 sequence (DNA): TGTGCCAGCAGTAAGTGGGCGAACACTGAAGCTTTCTTT.